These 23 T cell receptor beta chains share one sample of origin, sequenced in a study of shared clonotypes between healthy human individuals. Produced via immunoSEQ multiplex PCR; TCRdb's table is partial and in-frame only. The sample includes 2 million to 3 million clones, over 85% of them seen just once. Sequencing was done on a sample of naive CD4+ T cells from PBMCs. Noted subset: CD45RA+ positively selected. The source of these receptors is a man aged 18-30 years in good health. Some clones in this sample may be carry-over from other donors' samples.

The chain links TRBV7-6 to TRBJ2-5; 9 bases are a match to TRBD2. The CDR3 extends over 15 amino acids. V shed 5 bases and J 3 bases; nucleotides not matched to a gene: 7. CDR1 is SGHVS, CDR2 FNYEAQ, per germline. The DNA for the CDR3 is TGTGCCAGCAGCCCCCGGGTAGCGGGGGAAGAGACCCAGTACTTC. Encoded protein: CASSPRVAGEETQYF. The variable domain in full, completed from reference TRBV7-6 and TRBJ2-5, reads GAGVSQSPRYKVTKRGQDVALRCDPISGHVSLYWYRQALGQGPEFLTYFNYEAQQDKSGLPNDRFSAERPEGSISTLTIQRTEQRDSAMYRCASSPRVAGEETQYFGPGTRLLVL.

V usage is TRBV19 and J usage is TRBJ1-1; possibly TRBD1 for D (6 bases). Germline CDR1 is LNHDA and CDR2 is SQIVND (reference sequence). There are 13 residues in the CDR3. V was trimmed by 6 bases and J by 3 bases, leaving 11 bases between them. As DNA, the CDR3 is TGTGCCAGTAGCACAGGGACATACACTGAAGCTTTCTTT. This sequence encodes CASSTGTYTEAFF.

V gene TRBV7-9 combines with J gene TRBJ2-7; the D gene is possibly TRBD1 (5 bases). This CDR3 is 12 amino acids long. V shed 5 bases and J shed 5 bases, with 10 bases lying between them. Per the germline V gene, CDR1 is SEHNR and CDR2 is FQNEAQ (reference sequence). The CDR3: CASSAQAHEQYF. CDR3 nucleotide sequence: TGTGCCAGCAGCGCACAGGCCCACGAGCAGTACTTC.

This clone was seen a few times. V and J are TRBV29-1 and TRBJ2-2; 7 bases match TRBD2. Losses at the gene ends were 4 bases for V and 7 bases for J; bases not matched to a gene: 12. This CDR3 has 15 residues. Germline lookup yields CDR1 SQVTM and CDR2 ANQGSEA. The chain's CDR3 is CSVGWLADLGGELFF. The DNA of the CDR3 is TGCAGCGTTGGCTGGCTAGCGGACCTCGGCGGGGAGCTGTTTTTT.

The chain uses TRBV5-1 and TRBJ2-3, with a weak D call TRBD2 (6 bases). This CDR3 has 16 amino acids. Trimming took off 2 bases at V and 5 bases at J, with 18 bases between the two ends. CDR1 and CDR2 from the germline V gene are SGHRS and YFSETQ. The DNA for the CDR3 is TGCGCCAGCAGCTTCTTCGGCGGGATCAGGGAAGATACGCAGTATTTT. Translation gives CASSFFGGIREDTQYF.

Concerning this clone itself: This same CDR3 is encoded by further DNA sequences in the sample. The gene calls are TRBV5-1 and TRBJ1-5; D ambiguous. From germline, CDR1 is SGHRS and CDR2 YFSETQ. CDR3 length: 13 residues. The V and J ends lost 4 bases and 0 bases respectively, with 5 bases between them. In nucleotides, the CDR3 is TGCGCCAGCAGCCCTGATAGCAATCAGCCCCAGCATTTT. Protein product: CASSPDSNQPQHF.

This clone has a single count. CDR3 sequence reads: CASSETASYEQYF. CDR3 coding DNA: TGTGCCAGCAGCGAAACCGCCTCCTACGAGCAGTACTTC. The V gene is TRBV6-1, the J gene TRBJ2-7; D not certain. The V gene's germline CDR1 is MNHNS and CDR2 SASEGT. This CDR3 has 13 amino acids. Trimming left V 6 bases short and J 0 bases short, with 9 bases between.

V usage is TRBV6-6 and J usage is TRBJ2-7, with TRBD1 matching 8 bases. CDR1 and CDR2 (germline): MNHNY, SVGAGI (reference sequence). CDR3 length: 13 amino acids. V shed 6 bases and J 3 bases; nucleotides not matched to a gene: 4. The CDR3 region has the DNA TGTGCCAGCAGCGGACAGGGCCACTACGAGCAGTACTTC. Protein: CASSGQGHYEQYF.

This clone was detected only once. The CDR3 coding sequence is TGTGCCAGCAGTGTGCACGGGCGCGGGGAGCAGTACTTC. Translating gives CASSVHGRGEQYF. The chain employs TRBV28 and TRBJ2-7; D is perhaps TRBD2 (5 bases). Trimming took off 5 bases at V and 7 bases at J, with 15 bases between the two ends. CDR1 is MDHEN and CDR2 is SYDVKM in the germline V gene. This CDR3 has 13 residues.

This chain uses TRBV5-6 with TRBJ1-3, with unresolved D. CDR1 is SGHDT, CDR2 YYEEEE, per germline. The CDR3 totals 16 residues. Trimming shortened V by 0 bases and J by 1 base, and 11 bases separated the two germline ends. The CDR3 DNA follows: TGTGCCAGCAGCTTGGCCGGCCAGGCGTCTGGAAACACCATATATTTT. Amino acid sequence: CASSLAGQASGNTIYF.

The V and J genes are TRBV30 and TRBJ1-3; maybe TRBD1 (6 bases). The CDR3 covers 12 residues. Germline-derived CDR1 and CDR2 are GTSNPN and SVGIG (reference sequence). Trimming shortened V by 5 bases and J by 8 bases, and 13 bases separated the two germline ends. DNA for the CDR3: TGTGCCTGGCAGGGGACCGGGGACACCATATATTTT. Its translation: CAWQGTGDTIYF.

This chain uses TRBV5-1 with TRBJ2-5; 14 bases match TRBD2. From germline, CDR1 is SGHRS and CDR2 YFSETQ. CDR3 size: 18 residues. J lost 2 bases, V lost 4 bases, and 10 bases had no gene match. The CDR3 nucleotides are TGCGCCAGCAGCCAGGGGACTAGCGGGAGAGCCCCACAAGAGACCCAGTACTTC. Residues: CASSQGTSGRAPQETQYF.

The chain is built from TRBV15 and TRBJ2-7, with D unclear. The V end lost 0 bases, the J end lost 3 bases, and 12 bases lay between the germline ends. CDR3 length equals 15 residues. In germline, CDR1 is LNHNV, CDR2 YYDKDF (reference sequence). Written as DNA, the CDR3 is TGTGCCACCAGCAGAGATCAAGGGCGGTTCTACGAGCAGTACTTC. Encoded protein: CATSRDQGRFYEQYF.

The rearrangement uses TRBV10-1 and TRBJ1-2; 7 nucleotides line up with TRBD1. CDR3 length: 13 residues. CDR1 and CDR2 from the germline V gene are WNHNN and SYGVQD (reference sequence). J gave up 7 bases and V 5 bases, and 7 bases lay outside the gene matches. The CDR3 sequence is CASSPDREVGYTF. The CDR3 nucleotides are TGCGCCAGCAGTCCTGACAGGGAGGTTGGCTACACCTTC.

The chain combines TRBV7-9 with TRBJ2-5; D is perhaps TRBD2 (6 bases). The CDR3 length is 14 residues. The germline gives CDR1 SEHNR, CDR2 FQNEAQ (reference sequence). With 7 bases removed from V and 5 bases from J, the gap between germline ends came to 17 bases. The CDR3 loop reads CASTGRESWETQYF. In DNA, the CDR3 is TGTGCCAGCACAGGACGGGAGAGTTGGGAGACCCAGTACTTC.

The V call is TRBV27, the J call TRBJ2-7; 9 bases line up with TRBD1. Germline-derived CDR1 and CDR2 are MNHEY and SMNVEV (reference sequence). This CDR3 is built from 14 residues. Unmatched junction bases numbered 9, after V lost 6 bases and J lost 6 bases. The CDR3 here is CASSYGDRASEQYF. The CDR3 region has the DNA TGTGCCAGCAGCTATGGGGACAGGGCATCCGAGCAGTACTTC.

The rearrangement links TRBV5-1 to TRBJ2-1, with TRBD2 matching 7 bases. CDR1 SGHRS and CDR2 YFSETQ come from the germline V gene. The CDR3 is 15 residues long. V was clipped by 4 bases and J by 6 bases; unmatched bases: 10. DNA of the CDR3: TGCGCCAGCAGCCCGAGAGGGGAGGGGAGCAATGAGCAGTTCTTC. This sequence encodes CASSPRGEGSNEQFF.

In nucleotides, the CDR3 is TGTGCCAGCAGCTTAGTTCGAGGGGTCTCTGAAGCTTTCTTT. It is translated as CASSLVRGVSEAFF. V is TRBV7-2 and J is TRBJ1-1; a possible D gene is TRBD1 (5 bases). The V gene's germline CDR1 is SGHTA and CDR2 FQGNSA. The CDR3 contains 14 residues. Trimming pared 1 base from V and 6 bases from J, leaving 12 bases between. Full variable domain (missing parts from reference TRBV7-2 and TRBJ1-1): GAGVSQSPSNKVTEKGKDVELRCDPISGHTALYWYRQSLGQGLEFLIYFQGNSAPDKSGLPSDRFSAERTGGSVSTLTIQRTQQEDSAVYLCASSLVRGVSEAFFGQGTRLTVV.

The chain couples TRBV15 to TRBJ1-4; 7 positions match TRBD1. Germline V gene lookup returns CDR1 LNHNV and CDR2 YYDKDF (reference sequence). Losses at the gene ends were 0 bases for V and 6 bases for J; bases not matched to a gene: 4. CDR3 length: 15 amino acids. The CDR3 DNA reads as TGTGCCACCAGCAGAGACCGACAGGGCTATGAAAAACTGTTTTTT. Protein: CATSRDRQGYEKLFF. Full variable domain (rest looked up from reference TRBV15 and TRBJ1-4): DAMVIQNPRYQVTQFGKPVTLSCSQTLNHNVMYWYQQKSSQAPKLLFHYYDKDFNNEADTPDNFQSRRPNTSFCFLDIRSPGLGDTAMYLCATSRDRQGYEKLFFGSGTQLSVL.

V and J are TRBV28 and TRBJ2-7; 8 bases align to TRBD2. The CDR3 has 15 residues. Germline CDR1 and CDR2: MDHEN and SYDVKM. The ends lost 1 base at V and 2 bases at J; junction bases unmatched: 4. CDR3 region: CASSLSAGDTYEQYF. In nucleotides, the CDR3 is TGTGCCAGCAGTTTATCAGCGGGAGATACCTACGAGCAGTACTTC.

The CDR3 is CASSFGGFRTNEKLFF. The CDR3 DNA reads as TGTGCCAGCAGTTTTGGGGGATTCCGAACTAATGAAAAACTGTTTTTT. The chain carries TRBV28 and TRBJ1-4; tentative D call: TRBD1 (5 bases). The CDR3 spans 16 residues. From germline, CDR1 is MDHEN and CDR2 SYDVKM. V was cut by 3 bases and J by 1 base, with 12 bases left in between.

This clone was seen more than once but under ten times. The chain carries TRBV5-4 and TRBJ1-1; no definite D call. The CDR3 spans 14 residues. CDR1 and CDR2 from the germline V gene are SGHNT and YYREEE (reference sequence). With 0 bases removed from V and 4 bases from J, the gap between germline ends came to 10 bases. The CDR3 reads CASSLVPPVTEAFF. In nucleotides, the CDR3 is TGTGCCAGCAGCTTGGTGCCCCCGGTCACTGAAGCTTTCTTT.

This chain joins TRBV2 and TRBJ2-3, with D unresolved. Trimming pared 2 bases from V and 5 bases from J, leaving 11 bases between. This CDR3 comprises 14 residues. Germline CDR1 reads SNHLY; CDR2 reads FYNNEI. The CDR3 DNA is TGTGCCAGCAGTGAATTAGTCGGTGGAGATACGCAGTATTTT. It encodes CASSELVGGDTQYF.